These 15 T cell receptor beta chains came from one sample sequenced in a study of CD8+CD57+ T cells in acquired aplastic anemia. In patients chosen for sequencing, flow cytometry had shown CD8+CD57+ cell expansion. TCR beta VDJ and CDR3 profiles were obtained from a genomic DNA template. TCRdb called the reads again in MiXCR, with one record for every CDR3 protein. The repertoire holds 400,000 to 600,000 distinct CDR3 sequences, with around 33% as singletons. The specimen sequenced was sorted CD4+, CD8+, or CD8+CD57+ T cells (not recorded which) from PBMCs. Receptors originate from a human donor with aplastic anemia.

In its sample, this clonotype was seen many times. This chain links TRBV20-1 with TRBJ1-1, with 7 positions matching TRBD1. The CDR3 runs 12 residues. In germline, CDR1 is DFQATT, CDR2 SNEGSKA (reference sequence). V was pared by 7 bases and J by 3 bases, with 5 bases of the junction left unmatched. Written as DNA, the CDR3 is TGCAGTGACAGGGGACGGGACACTGAAGCTTTCTTT. Protein product: CSDRGRDTEAFF.

Only a few counts were recorded for this clonotype. The DNA of the CDR3 is TGTGCCACCAGTGACCCTCGTCCGGGACGGAACTCTGGGGCCAACGTCCTGACTTTC. It specifies CATSDPRPGRNSGANVLTF. The chain uses TRBV24-1 and TRBJ2-6, with D perhaps being TRBD1 or TRBD2 (5 bases each). Trimming took off 4 bases at V and 0 bases at J, with 18 bases between the two ends. The CDR3 is 19 residues long. Germline V lookup: CDR1 KGHDR, CDR2 SFDVKD.

The chain is built from TRBV4-1 and TRBJ2-5, with 8 bases lining up with TRBD1. J gave up 5 bases and V 1 base, and 9 bases lay outside the gene matches. The CDR3 loop spans 16 amino acids. Germline V lookup: CDR1 MGHRA, CDR2 YSYEKL. CDR3 DNA sequence: TGCGCCAGCAGCCAAGGGGCAGGGGGCGGTCTTGAGACCCAGTACTTC. It encodes CASSQGAGGGLETQYF.

This clonotype has a handful of counts. Being one base from a much bigger clone, this may be a read error. V gene TRBV9 combines with J gene TRBJ1-2; a possible D gene is TRBD1 (5 bases). The germline gives CDR1 SGDLS, CDR2 YYNGEE. This CDR3 has 15 amino acids. The CDR3 bases are TGTGCCAGCAGCGCGGCCGGGACCTCCCTGTATGGCTACATCTTC. This codes for CASSAAGTSLYGYIF.

V usage is TRBV7-6 and J usage is TRBJ2-7; maybe TRBD1 (6 bases). The CDR3 runs 14 residues. V lost 5 bases to trimming and J lost 2 bases, with 13 bases between them. CDR1 and CDR2 (germline): SGHVS, FNYEAQ. CDR3 sequence: CASSPRTDPYEQYV. CDR3 nucleotides: TGTGCCAGCAGCCCCCGGACAGATCCCTACGAGCAGTACGTC.

This clonotype was seen many times. The chain couples TRBV7-2 to TRBJ1-2; D might be TRBD1 (6 bases). The CDR3 contains 12 residues. Germline V gives CDR1 SGHTA, CDR2 FQGNSA. Trimming took off 6 bases at V and 7 bases at J, with 12 bases between the two ends. The CDR3 DNA sequence: TGTGCCAGCAGGGGGGGCGCGACTGGCTACACCTTC. Translation: CASRGGATGYTF.

This clonotype came up many times. V gene TRBV29-1 combines with J gene TRBJ2-7, with 7 bases fitting TRBD1. Germline V gives CDR1 SQVTM, CDR2 ANQGSEA. V dropped 5 bases and J dropped 5; count of bases not matched to a gene: 6. The CDR3 loop spans 12 amino acids. The CDR3 sequence is CSVLQGVDEQYF. The CDR3 DNA is TGCAGCGTTTTGCAGGGGGTTGACGAGCAGTACTTC.

Here the CDR3 DNA reads TGCAGTGCCTTGATTGCGCGTGGTGGGCAAGAGACCCAGTACTTC. It specifies CSALIARGGQETQYF. V is TRBV20-1 and J is TRBJ2-5; D is undetermined. The CDR3 is 15 amino acids. Germline-derived CDR1 and CDR2 are DFQATT and SNEGSKA (reference sequence). Deletions cut 6 bases from V and 2 bases from J, with 19 bases between.

This clonotype was detected ten times or more. The chain joins TRBV20-1 to TRBJ1-2; D unclear. Looked up from germline, CDR1 is DFQATT and CDR2 is SNEGSKA (reference sequence). With 4 bases removed from V and 6 bases from J, the gap between germline ends came to 9 bases. The CDR3 is 11 amino acids. The CDR3 sequence: CSANAPDGYTF. The CDR3, as DNA: TGCAGTGCTAACGCCCCAGATGGCTACACCTTC.

This clonotype showed up many times. The chain has TRBV10-3 and TRBJ2-3; TRBD2 aligns across 7 bases. The V gene's germline CDR1 is ENHRY and CDR2 SYGVKD. The length of the CDR3 is 13 residues. J gave up 1 base and V 8 bases, and 3 bases lay outside the gene matches. The CDR3 bases are TGTGCCATCTCCCTAGCGGGCACAGATACGCAGTATTTT. It is translated as CAISLAGTDTQYF.

This clonotype was seen at least ten times. This chain links TRBV29-1 with TRBJ2-1, with no clear D. Germline-derived CDR1 and CDR2 are SQVTM and ANQGSEA. The CDR3 consists of 13 residues. Trimming removed 3 bases at V and 4 bases at J, with 10 bases between. The CDR3 protein is CSVELDFYNEQFF. CDR3 coding DNA: TGCAGCGTTGAGTTAGACTTTTACAATGAGCAGTTCTTC.

In this sample, this clonotype turned up a few times. V gene TRBV20-1 combines with J gene TRBJ1-4; a weak D match, TRBD1 (5 bases). CDR1 is DFQATT and CDR2 is SNEGSKA in the germline V gene (reference sequence). Trimming stripped 6 bases from V and 4 bases from J, with 15 bases between. The CDR3 covers 14 residues. The chain's CDR3 is CSATTDRHNEKLFF. CDR3 coding DNA: TGCAGTGCCACCACCGACAGACATAATGAAAAACTGTTTTTT.

The chain couples TRBV2 to TRBJ1-2, with D hard to call. V gave up 5 bases and J gave up 2 bases, with 15 bases separating them. This CDR3 region has 15 residues. The germline gives CDR1 SNHLY, CDR2 FYNNEI. The CDR3 DNA reads as TGTGCCAGCAGTTTACGTACAGATAGAAACTATGGCTACACCTTC. Protein: CASSLRTDRNYGYTF.

The J gene is TRBJ2-2, the V gene TRBV9, with a tentative D call TRBD1 (5 bases). Trimming took off 0 bases at V and 4 bases at J, with 10 bases between the two ends. CDR1 is SGDLS and CDR2 is YYNGEE in the germline V gene. The CDR3 has 15 residues. The CDR3 loop is CASSVGGWGTGELFF. CDR3 nucleotides: TGTGCCAGCAGCGTAGGGGGCTGGGGCACCGGGGAGCTGTTTTTT. Complete variable domain (other parts from reference TRBV9 and TRBJ2-2): DSGVTQTPKHLITATGQRVTLRCSPRSGDLSVYWYQQSLDQGLQFLIQYYNGEERAKGNILERFSAQQFPDLHSELNLSSLELGDSALYFCASSVGGWGTGELFFGEGSRLTVL.

This clonotype was recorded many times. The chain recombines TRBV7-8 with TRBJ1-1, with a possible D match to TRBD1 (6 bases). This CDR3 is built from 14 residues. Germline CDR1 SGHVS, CDR2 FQNEAQ. Trimming shortened V by 6 bases and J by 3 bases, and 14 bases separated the two germline ends. As DNA, the CDR3 is TGTGCCAGCAGTTCGACAGGAGGGGACACTGAAGCTTTCTTT. Encoded protein: CASSSTGGDTEAFF.